Each of the 32 T cell receptor beta chains below was sequenced from the same sample in a study of blood T cell repertoires in COVID-19 (TCRdb year 2020). Libraries were built with the immunoSEQ multiplex PCR assay. TCRdb mirrors the immuneACCESS table, restricted to in-frame sequences. Some clones are absent from its copies; in checked studies, under half trace to an unresolved V gene, and the reason for the others is unknown. This sample holds some 220,000 clones; 84% were observed only once. Together, the top ten hold approximately 5.1% of the sample. The sample comprised peripheral blood. These receptors were collected from an older woman who had recovered from COVID-19.

This clone turned up a few times. The chain joins TRBV2 to TRBJ2-1; 12 bases map to TRBD2. CDR1 SNHLY and CDR2 FYNNEI come from the germline V gene. The CDR3 sequence is 18 residues long. The junction had 6 bases not matched to a gene; V was cut back by 2 bases and J by 1 base. The CDR3, as DNA: TGTGCCAGCAGTGAAAGCCGACTAGCGGGGGCTTCCTACAATGAGCAGTTCTTC. This sequence encodes CASSESRLAGASYNEQFF.

The rearrangement joins TRBV9 to TRBJ2-1; D possibly corresponds to TRBD1 (6 bases). The CDR3 is made up of 16 amino acids. V lost 2 bases and J lost 0, with 12 bases in between. CDR1 and CDR2 from the germline V gene are SGDLS and YYNGEE. CDR3 in amino acids: CASSVDRLHSYNEQFF. The CDR3 DNA reads TGTGCCAGCAGCGTTGACAGGCTCCACTCCTACAATGAGCAGTTCTTC.

This chain joins TRBV2 and TRBJ1-5; 11 nucleotides match TRBD1. V shed 6 bases, J shed 9 bases, and the junction held 10 bases outside the gene matches. CDR1 and CDR2 (germline): SNHLY, FYNNEI. The CDR3 has 15 amino acids. For the CDR3, the DNA is TGTGCCAGCAGCGACGGACAGGGGGCGCCGGGGCCCCAGCATTTT. This codes for CASSDGQGAPGPQHF. The variable domain in full, with the rest retrieved from reference TRBV2 and TRBJ1-5, is EPEVTQTPSHQVTQMGQEVILRCVPISNHLYFYWYRQILGQKVEFLVSFYNNEISEKSEIFDDQFSVERPDGSNFTLKIRSTKLEDSAMYFCASSDGQGAPGPQHFGDGTRLSIL.

The chain carries TRBV4-3 and TRBJ2-3; D not certain. The V and J ends lost 0 bases and 4 bases respectively, with 8 bases between them. This CDR3 is built from 14 residues. Germline CDR1 reads LGHNA; CDR2 reads YSLEER. DNA for the CDR3: TGCGCCAGCAGCCAAGATAGGAGAGCAGATACGCAGTATTTT. This encodes CASSQDRRADTQYF.

The J gene is TRBJ1-1, the V gene TRBV2; D remains ambiguous. V lost 9 bases to trimming and J lost 0 bases, with 11 bases between them. Germline V CDR1 and CDR2: SNHLY, FYNNEI. This CDR3 spans 13 amino acids. Written as DNA, the CDR3 is TGTGCCAGAAAGAGGGAAGTGAACACTGAAGCTTTCTTT. Translating it yields CARKREVNTEAFF.

The V and J genes are TRBV5-8 and TRBJ1-1; 8 bases fit TRBD1. The J segment lost 2 bases and the V segment lost 3 bases, leaving 6 bases of the junction unmatched. CDR1 and CDR2 from the germline V gene are SGHTS and YDEGEE. There are 15 residues in the CDR3. The CDR3 protein is CASSSWTGLNTEAFF. The DNA of the CDR3 is TGTGCCAGCAGCTCCTGGACAGGGCTTAACACTGAAGCTTTCTTT.

The chain joins TRBV9 to TRBJ2-3, with D perhaps TRBD1 (6 bases). The CDR3 runs to 14 residues. The germline V and J ends were trimmed by 3 bases and 4 bases, with 12 bases remaining between them. CDR1 and CDR2 from the germline V gene are SGDLS and YYNGEE. The CDR3, as DNA: TGTGCCAGCAGCGGGGGGCAGCCCCCAGATACGCAGTATTTT. Residues: CASSGGQPPDTQYF.

The chain uses TRBV19 and TRBJ2-1; 9 bases map to TRBD2. The CDR3 is 15 amino acids. Unmatched junction bases numbered 12, after V lost 5 bases and J lost 10 bases. Germline V lookup: CDR1 LNHDA, CDR2 SQIVND (reference sequence). CDR3 region: CASSQTSGRTEEQFF. The CDR3 region has the DNA TGTGCCAGTAGTCAGACTAGCGGACGCACAGAAGAGCAGTTCTTC. Combining the CDR3 with reference TRBV19 and TRBJ2-1 gives the whole variable domain DGGITQSPKYLFRKEGQNVTLSCEQNLNHDAMYWYRQDPGQGLRLIYYSQIVNDFQKGDIAEGYSVSREKKESFPLTVTSAQKNPTAFYLCASSQTSGRTEEQFFGPGTRLTVL.

This clone appeared once. The chain couples TRBV4-2 to TRBJ2-3; 12 bases line up with TRBD2. V shed 3 bases and J 3 bases; nucleotides not matched to a gene: 4. CDR3 length: 16 residues. Per the germline V gene, CDR1 is LGHNA and CDR2 is YNFKEQ. The CDR3 is CASSHTTSGGTDTQYF. The CDR3 region has the DNA TGTGCCAGCAGCCACACGACTAGCGGGGGAACAGATACGCAGTATTTT.

The rearrangement joins TRBV6-5 to TRBJ1-2; D is uncertain. This CDR3 has 13 residues. Germline V gene sequence: CDR1 MNHEY, CDR2 SVGAGI. V lost 6 bases, J lost 0 bases, and 8 bases lay in between. The CDR3 sequence: CASSRLANYGYTF. Here the CDR3 DNA reads TGTGCCAGCAGCCGTCTCGCTAACTATGGCTACACCTTC.

This rearrangement joins TRBV12-5 to TRBJ1-1, with a tentative D call TRBD1 (6 bases). The germline V gene has CDR1 LGHNT and CDR2 FRNRAP. This CDR3 is built from 16 residues. Trimming pared 2 bases from V and 5 bases from J, leaving 18 bases between. The CDR3 protein is CASGLHGARGWTEAFF. The CDR3 DNA is TGTGCTAGTGGTTTGCACGGGGCCAGGGGTTGGACTGAAGCTTTCTTT.

This chain uses TRBV21-1 with TRBJ1-5. TRBV21-1 is shown as a pseudogene. The CDR3 contains 17 residues. Written as DNA, the CDR3 is TGTGCCAGCAGCAAAGGAGATCCCACTCTTAGCAATCAGCCCCAGCATTTT. Amino acids: CASSKGDPTLSNQPQHF.

This chain connects TRBV6-4 to TRBJ1-2; D ambiguous. CDR1 and CDR2 (germline): MRHNA, SNTAGT. V was shortened by 1 base and J by 7 bases, with 7 bases between the two germline ends. The CDR3 has 12 amino acids. The DNA of the CDR3 is TGTGCCAGCAGTGACTTCCGAGGTGGCTACACCTTC. This gives the protein CASSDFRGGYTF.

V is TRBV2 and J is TRBJ1-6; possibly TRBD1 for D (6 bases). Germline V gene lookup returns CDR1 SNHLY and CDR2 FYNNEI. The ends were cut back, 9 bases at V and 5 bases at J, with 17 bases in the middle. The CDR3 loop spans 15 amino acids. The CDR3 nucleotides read TGTGCCAGTAGAGAACAGGGAACCGATAATTCACCCCTCCACTTT. Its translation: CASREQGTDNSPLHF. Using reference TRBV2 and TRBJ1-6 for the parts outside the CDR3, the full variable domain is EPEVTQTPSHQVTQMGQEVILRCVPISNHLYFYWYRQILGQKVEFLVSFYNNEISEKSEIFDDQFSVERPDGSNFTLKIRSTKLEDSAMYFCASREQGTDNSPLHFGNGTRLTVT.

The chain uses TRBV5-1 and TRBJ2-2; 8 bases align to TRBD2. Germline lookup yields CDR1 SGHRS and CDR2 YFSETQ. The CDR3 spans 16 residues. V lost 4 bases to trimming and J lost 6 bases; unmatched junction nucleotides: 11. The CDR3 region is CASSADTGLEAGELFF. CDR3 coding DNA: TGCGCCAGCAGCGCAGATACGGGACTAGAGGCCGGGGAGCTGTTTTTT.

The chain recombines TRBV29-1 with TRBJ1-4; 8 nucleotides match TRBD1. The CDR3 covers 14 residues. Unmatched junction bases numbered 1, after V lost 1 base and J lost 3 bases. Germline V gives CDR1 SQVTM, CDR2 ANQGSEA. CDR3 sequence (DNA): TGCAGCGTTGAAGGGACAGGGCCTAATGAAAAACTGTTTTTT. Amino acid sequence: CSVEGTGPNEKLFF.

The V call is TRBV12-5, the J call TRBJ1-2; 9 bases align to TRBD1. Germline V gene sequence: CDR1 LGHNT, CDR2 FRNRAP. This CDR3 region has 15 residues. With 7 bases clipped from V and 3 bases from J, the junction kept 9 bases outside the gene matches. The CDR3 DNA sequence: TGTGCTAGTGAAACTGACAGGGGGTCGGACTATGGCTACACCTTC. Translating gives CASETDRGSDYGYTF.

DNA of the CDR3: TGTGCCTGGAGTGTCTCTAGCGGGCACTACGAGCAGTACTTC. Residues: CAWSVSSGHYEQYF. The chain recombines TRBV30 with TRBJ2-7; 8 nucleotides align to TRBD2. Germline CDR1 reads GTSNPN; CDR2 reads SVGIG (reference sequence). J was trimmed by 3 bases and V by 0 bases; bases with no gene match: 4. The CDR3 length is 14 residues.

The chain carries TRBV18 and TRBJ2-2; TRBD1 is a possible D gene (6 bases). This CDR3 spans 17 amino acids. Trimming removed 3 bases at V and 4 bases at J, with 18 bases between. Germline values: CDR1 KGHSH, CDR2 LQKENI. The chain's CDR3 is CASSPRYGGLITGELFF. Here the CDR3 DNA reads TGTGCCAGCTCACCCCGGTATGGGGGCTTGATCACCGGGGAGCTGTTTTTT.

As to this clone: Other DNA sequences in this sample translate to the same CDR3. The gene calls are TRBV9 and TRBJ2-2; 7 nucleotides line up with TRBD2. The CDR3 is made up of 16 amino acids. Germline V gives CDR1 SGDLS, CDR2 YYNGEE. V trimming: 0 bases; J trimming: 0 bases; junction bases outside the gene matches: 2. The CDR3 coding sequence is TGTGCCAGCAGCGTAGTGGCGGGGGCGAACACCGGGGAGCTGTTTTTT. This gives the protein CASSVVAGANTGELFF.

The V call is TRBV19, the J call TRBJ1-2, with no clear D. V was trimmed by 6 bases and J by 4 bases, leaving 12 bases between them. The CDR3 consists of 13 residues. Per the germline V gene, CDR1 is LNHDA and CDR2 is SQIVND (reference sequence). The CDR3 DNA is TGTGCCAGTAGCCCCCGGGAGCGCTATGGCTACACCTTC. Translation gives CASSPRERYGYTF.

Only one count was recorded for this clone. The chain joins TRBV2 to TRBJ2-7; 8 bases line up with TRBD1. Germline-derived CDR1 and CDR2 are SNHLY and FYNNEI. This CDR3 is 14 amino acids long. Unmatched junction bases numbered 4, after V lost 2 bases and J lost 4 bases. CDR3 bases: TGTGCCAGCAGTGAACAGGGGGCACGGTACGAGCAGTACTTC. Translating it yields CASSEQGARYEQYF.

The chain couples TRBV7-6 to TRBJ2-7, with 13 positions matching TRBD2. The CDR3 is 15 amino acids. The V gene end was trimmed by 5 bases and the J gene end by 6 bases; junction bases not matched to a gene: 7. Germline values: CDR1 SGHVS, CDR2 FNYEAQ. In DNA form, the CDR3 reads TGTGCCAGCAGCGCGACCGGGACTAGCGGGGTCGAGCAGTACTTC. Its translation: CASSATGTSGVEQYF.

This chain uses TRBV19 with TRBJ2-7; maybe TRBD1 (6 bases). The CDR3 length is 13 residues. Germline assignment: CDR1 LNHDA and CDR2 SQIVND (reference sequence). Trimming removed 6 bases from V and 3 bases from J, with 12 bases in between. The CDR3 sequence: CASSRTDFYEQYF. CDR3 nucleotides: TGTGCCAGTAGCCGGACAGACTTCTACGAGCAGTACTTC.

This clone has a single count. The chain employs TRBV7-8 and TRBJ2-7; TRBD2 matches at 11 bases. There are 16 residues in the CDR3. Germline trimming cut 1 base from V and 4 bases from J; bases unmatched to any gene: 6. Germline V gene data show CDR1 as SGHVS and CDR2 as FQNEAQ. The CDR3 DNA sequence: TGTGCCAGCAGCTTAGGATCTAGCGGGGGGCTGTACGAGCAGTACTTC. Protein: CASSLGSSGGLYEQYF.

In this sample, this clone turned up a few times. The rearrangement joins TRBV30 to TRBJ1-2; 9 bases are a match to TRBD1. The V and J ends lost 1 base and 8 bases, in that order; junction bases with no gene match: 14. Germline lookup yields CDR1 GTSNPN and CDR2 SVGIG (reference sequence). The CDR3 loop spans 16 amino acids. CDR3 coding DNA: TGTGCCTGGAGTGGGGACAGGGAATTTTTTTCGCGGGGCTACACCTTC. Residues: CAWSGDREFFSRGYTF.

The rearrangement joins TRBV4-3 to TRBJ2-7, with D possibly TRBD2 on 5 matching bases. The V gene lost 2 bases and the J gene lost 4 bases, with 9 bases spanning the gap. This CDR3 contains 13 residues. Germline lookup yields CDR1 LGHNA and CDR2 YSLEER. The CDR3, as DNA: TGCGCCAGCAGCCAATGGACGGGATACGAGCAGTACTTC. Protein: CASSQWTGYEQYF.

The chain combines TRBV5-5 with TRBJ2-2, with D possibly being TRBD1 (6 bases). Germline CDR1 and CDR2: SGHKS and YYEKEE (reference sequence). The CDR3 consists of 16 residues. V dropped 3 bases and J dropped 8 bases, with 20 bases sitting between them. CDR3 amino acids: CASSSTIQGIWGELFF. The DNA for the CDR3 is TGTGCCAGCAGCTCAACGATACAGGGTATATGGGGGGAGCTGTTTTTT. Variable domain in full (rest from reference TRBV5-5 and TRBJ2-2): DAGVTQSPTHLIKTRGQQVTLRCSPISGHKSVSWYQQVLGQGPQFIFQYYEKEERGRGNFPDRFSARQFPNYSSELNVNALLLGDSALYLCASSSTIQGIWGELFFGEGSRLTVL.

The chain uses TRBV30 and TRBJ1-1; D uncertain. The V gene lost 0 bases and the J gene lost 0 bases, with 8 bases spanning the gap. Per the germline V gene, CDR1 is GTSNPN and CDR2 is SVGIG (reference sequence). CDR3 length equals 14 residues. The CDR3: CAWSVSIMNTEAFF. DNA for the CDR3: TGTGCCTGGAGTGTTTCTATCATGAACACTGAAGCTTTCTTT.

This clone was observed a handful of times. The chain is built from TRBV5-4 and TRBJ1-1, with D possibly matching TRBD1 (5 bases). The germline V gene has CDR1 SGHNT and CDR2 YYREEE (reference sequence). This CDR3 spans 15 amino acids. The ends were cut back, 5 bases at V and 2 bases at J, with 16 bases in the middle. The CDR3: CASSPTPDSNTEAFF. DNA for the CDR3: TGTGCCAGCAGTCCTACACCTGACAGCAACACTGAAGCTTTCTTT.

The V call is TRBV25-1, the J call TRBJ2-2, with a possible D match to TRBD1 (6 bases). The CDR3 length is 12 residues. Germline values: CDR1 MGHDK, CDR2 SYGVNS. V lost 7 bases, J lost 7 bases, and 10 bases lay in between. The CDR3 DNA follows: TGTGCCAGCACCTCAGGGGTCGGGGAGCTGTTTTTT. It translates to CASTSGVGELFF.

The chain has TRBV12-5 and TRBJ1-2; 7 bases align to TRBD1. Trimming took 5 bases from V and 3 from J; bases not matched to a gene: 9. The CDR3 totals 15 residues. Germline values: CDR1 LGHNT, CDR2 FRNRAP. As DNA, the CDR3 is TGTGCTAGTGGTCCGTCAGGGGGTGGTGACTATGGCTACACCTTC. Its translation is CASGPSGGGDYGYTF.